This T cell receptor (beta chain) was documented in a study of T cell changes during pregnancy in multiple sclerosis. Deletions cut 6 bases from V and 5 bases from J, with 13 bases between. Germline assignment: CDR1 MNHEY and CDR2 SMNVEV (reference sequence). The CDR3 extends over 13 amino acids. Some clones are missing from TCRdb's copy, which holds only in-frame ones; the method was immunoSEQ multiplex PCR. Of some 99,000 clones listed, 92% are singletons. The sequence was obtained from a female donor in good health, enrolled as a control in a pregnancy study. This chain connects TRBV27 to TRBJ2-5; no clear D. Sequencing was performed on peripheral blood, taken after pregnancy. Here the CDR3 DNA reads TGTGCCAGCAGATCCGGGTTAGAGGAGACCCAGTACTTC. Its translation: CASRSGLEETQYF.